The entry below describes one TCR beta chain. Its specificity is unknown. This sample was included in a study of cytomegalovirus exposure and HLA in healthy donors. General study points: Later analysis indicated greater clonal expansion among HLA-associated TCR beta chains than among equally common other chains. Cytomegalovirus association was listed for about 170 TCR beta chains.

Primers included in the PCR were 60 Vbeta and 13 Jbeta primers. Some clones are missing from TCRdb's copy, which holds only in-frame ones; the method was immunoSEQ multiplex PCR. The sample holds more than 90,000 clones, about 75% seen once. CDR1 and CDR2 (germline): SGHTA, FQGTGA. The CDR3 is made up of 13 amino acids. V lost 2 bases to trimming and J lost 2 bases, with 5 bases between them. The chain is built from TRBV7-3 and TRBJ2-3; D remains unclear. The receptor comes from a man between 40 and 49 years old in good health and CMV-seropositive. Sample: PBMCs. The CDR3 DNA reads as TGTGCCAGCAGCTTAGGAGCCACAGATACGCAGTATTTT. This codes for CASSLGATDTQYF.